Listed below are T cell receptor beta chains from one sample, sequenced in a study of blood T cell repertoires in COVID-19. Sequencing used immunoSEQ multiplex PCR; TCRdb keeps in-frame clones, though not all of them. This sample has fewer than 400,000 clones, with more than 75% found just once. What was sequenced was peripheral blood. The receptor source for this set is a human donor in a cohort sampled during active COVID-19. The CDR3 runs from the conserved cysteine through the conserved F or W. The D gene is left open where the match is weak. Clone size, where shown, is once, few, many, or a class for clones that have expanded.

cdr3_aa: CATFLRGQAQHF
cdr3_nt: TGTGCCACCTTCCTAAGGGGACAGGCCCAGCATTTT
j_call: TRBJ1-5
d_call: TRBD1
v_call: TRBV12-3/TRBV12-4
clone_size: few

cdr3_aa: CASSKTSGGARSTDTQYF
cdr3_nt: TGTGCCAGCAGCAAAACTAGCGGGGGGGCCCGGAGCACAGATACGCAGTATTTT
j_call: TRBJ2-3
d_call: TRBD2
v_call: TRBV7-9
clone_size: .

cdr3_aa: CASSRVREPSEAFF
cdr3_nt: TGTGCCAGCAGTCGGGTCAGGGAACCATCTGAAGCTTTCTTT
j_call: TRBJ1-1
d_call: .
v_call: TRBV6-5
clone_size: .

cdr3_aa: CASSHGVNQPQHF
cdr3_nt: TGTGCCAGCAGCCACGGAGTCAATCAGCCCCAGCATTTT
j_call: TRBJ1-5
d_call: .
v_call: TRBV3-1/TRBV3-2
clone_size: .

cdr3_aa: CASSRGRGGKAGANVLTF
cdr3_nt: TGTGCCAGCTCACGTGGTCGCGGGGGTAAAGCTGGGGCCAACGTCCTGACTTTC
j_call: TRBJ2-6
d_call: TRBD2
v_call: TRBV18
clone_size: .

cdr3_aa: CASSPGQNTGELFF
cdr3_nt: TGTGCCAGCAGCCCCGGACAGAACACCGGGGAGCTGTTTTTT
j_call: TRBJ2-2
d_call: .
v_call: TRBV11-3
clone_size: .

cdr3_aa: CASSFGGRGGNEQYF
cdr3_nt: TGTGCCAGCAGTTTCGGGGGGAGAGGCGGCAACGAGCAGTACTTC
j_call: TRBJ2-7
d_call: TRBD2
v_call: TRBV6-5
clone_size: .

cdr3_aa: CASSPESPYEQYF
cdr3_nt: TGTGCCAGCAGCCCCGAGTCTCCCTACGAGCAGTACTTC
j_call: TRBJ2-7
d_call: .
v_call: TRBV7-9
clone_size: once

cdr3_aa: CASSKPPSAGDGNIQYF
cdr3_nt: TGTGCCAGTAGTAAACCCCCCAGCGCGGGAGATGGAAACATTCAGTACTTC
j_call: TRBJ2-4
d_call: TRBD2
v_call: TRBV19
clone_size: .

cdr3_aa: CASSLGGRGDNEQFF
cdr3_nt: TGTGCCAGCAGTTTAGGAGGGAGGGGAGACAATGAGCAGTTCTTC
j_call: TRBJ2-1
d_call: TRBD2
v_call: TRBV28
clone_size: .

cdr3_aa: CASAGQAIRAKNIQYF
cdr3_nt: TGTGCCAGCGCGGGACAGGCAATTCGGGCCAAAAACATTCAGTACTTC
j_call: TRBJ2-4
d_call: TRBD1
v_call: TRBV18
clone_size: .

cdr3_aa: CASSEPTFFFGQEAVGGFTDTQYF
cdr3_nt: TGCGCCAGCAGTGAGCCGACCTTTTTTTTTGGGCAGGAGGCAGTCGGCGGGTTCACAGATACGCAGTATTTT
j_call: TRBJ2-3
d_call: .
v_call: TRBV10-2
clone_size: .

cdr3_aa: CASSITSSREDGNTIYF
cdr3_nt: TGTGCCAGCTCTATTACCTCGAGCAGGGAGGATGGAAACACCATATATTTT
j_call: TRBJ1-3
d_call: .
v_call: TRBV4-2
clone_size: .

cdr3_aa: CASSPTGSLGTEAFF
cdr3_nt: TGTGCCAGCAGCCCGACAGGGAGTCTTGGCACTGAAGCTTTCTTT
j_call: TRBJ1-1
d_call: TRBD1
v_call: TRBV3-1/TRBV3-2
clone_size: .

cdr3_aa: CASSPETSGTLNEQFF
cdr3_nt: TGTGCCAGCTCACCAGAGACTAGCGGGACCCTTAATGAGCAGTTCTTC
j_call: TRBJ2-1
d_call: TRBD2
v_call: TRBV18
clone_size: .

cdr3_aa: CASSRTGTVYEQYF
cdr3_nt: TGTGCCAGCAGCAGAACCGGGACAGTATACGAGCAGTACTTC
j_call: TRBJ2-7
d_call: TRBD1
v_call: TRBV5-6
clone_size: .

cdr3_aa: CASSLDLTRFSGNTIYF
cdr3_nt: TGCGCCAGCAGCTTGGACTTGACACGATTCTCTGGAAACACCATATATTTT
j_call: TRBJ1-3
d_call: .
v_call: TRBV5-1
clone_size: .

cdr3_aa: CASSYSGGSSYEQYF
cdr3_nt: TGTGCCAGCAGTTACTCCGGCGGCAGCTCCTACGAGCAGTACTTC
j_call: TRBJ2-7
d_call: .
v_call: TRBV6-5
clone_size: .

cdr3_aa: CASGLTGQPNSPLHF
cdr3_nt: TGTGCCAGCGGGCTGACAGGGCAACCTAATTCACCCCTCCACTTT
j_call: TRBJ1-6
d_call: TRBD1
v_call: TRBV27
clone_size: .

cdr3_aa: CASSTTGGNTEAFF
cdr3_nt: TGTGCCAGCAGTACGACGGGAGGAAACACTGAAGCTTTCTTT
j_call: TRBJ1-1
d_call: .
v_call: TRBV11-2
clone_size: .

cdr3_aa: CASSKGGVPLQETQYF
cdr3_nt: TGTGCCAGCAGCAAGGGGGGGGTTCCCTTACAAGAGACCCAGTACTTC
j_call: TRBJ2-5
d_call: .
v_call: TRBV9
clone_size: .

cdr3_aa: CASSPWAPTDTQYF
cdr3_nt: TGTGCCAGCAGCCCCTGGGCGCCGACAGATACGCAGTATTTT
j_call: TRBJ2-3
d_call: .
v_call: TRBV9
clone_size: .